Given below is one T cell receptor (beta chain) in context. Its target is not known. The CDR3 extends over 14 amino acids. Between the trimmed V and J ends, which lost 3 bases and 6 bases, there was a span of 12 bases. Each single cDNA molecule received a unique molecular identifier. TCRdb re-called the 5' RACE reads through MiXCR, storing one row per CDR3 protein. The sample lists tens of thousands of distinct CDR3 sequences; about 12% were seen once. These data are taken from a study of early T cells in non-severe SARS-CoV-2 infection. Study as a whole: Sequencing was performed on bulk RNA from unsorted whole blood, leaving chains unpaired. The study, taken as a whole, reports: VDJdb-based matching was biased toward anti-spike CD8 responses and missed private and CD4 specificities.

Sequenced sample: whole blood. The chain recombines TRBV12-3 or TRBV12-4 with TRBJ1-5; D not resolved. This TCR was recovered from an adult who was a healthcare worker with PCR-confirmed SARS-CoV-2 infection or an uninfected control (not recorded which). CDR3 in amino acids: CASSLRSGSQPQHF. CDR3 coding DNA: TGTGCCAGCAGTTTGAGGTCTGGTAGTCAGCCCCAGCATTTT.